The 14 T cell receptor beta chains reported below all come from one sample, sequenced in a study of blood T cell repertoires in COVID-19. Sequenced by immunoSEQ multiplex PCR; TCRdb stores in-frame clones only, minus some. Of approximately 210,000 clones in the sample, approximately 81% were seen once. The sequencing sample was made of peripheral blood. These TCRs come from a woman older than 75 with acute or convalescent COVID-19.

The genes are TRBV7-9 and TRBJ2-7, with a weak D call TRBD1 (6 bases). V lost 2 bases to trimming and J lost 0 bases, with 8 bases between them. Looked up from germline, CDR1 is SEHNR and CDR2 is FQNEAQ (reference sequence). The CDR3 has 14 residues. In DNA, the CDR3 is TGTGCCAGCAGCTTAACAGGGATCTCCTACGAGCAGTACTTC. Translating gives CASSLTGISYEQYF. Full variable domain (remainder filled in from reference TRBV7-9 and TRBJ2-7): DTGVSQNPRHKITKRGQNVTFRCDPISEHNRLYWYRQTLGQGPEFLTYFQNEAQLEKSRLLSDRFSAERPKGSFSTLEIQRTEQGDSAMYLCASSLTGISYEQYFGPGTRLTVT.

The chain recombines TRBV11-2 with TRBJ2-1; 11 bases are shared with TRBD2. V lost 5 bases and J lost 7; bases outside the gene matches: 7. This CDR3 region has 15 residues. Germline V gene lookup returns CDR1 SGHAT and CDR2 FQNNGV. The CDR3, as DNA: TGTGCCAGCAGCCCGAATAGCGGGGGGGCTAATGAGCAGTTCTTC. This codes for CASSPNSGGANEQFF.

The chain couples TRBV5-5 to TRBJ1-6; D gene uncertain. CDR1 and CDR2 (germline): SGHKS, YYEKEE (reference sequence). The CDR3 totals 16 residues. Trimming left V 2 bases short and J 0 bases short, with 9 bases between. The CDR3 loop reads CASSFLVSSYNSPLHF. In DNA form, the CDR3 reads TGTGCCAGCAGCTTTCTTGTCTCCTCCTATAATTCACCCCTCCACTTT.

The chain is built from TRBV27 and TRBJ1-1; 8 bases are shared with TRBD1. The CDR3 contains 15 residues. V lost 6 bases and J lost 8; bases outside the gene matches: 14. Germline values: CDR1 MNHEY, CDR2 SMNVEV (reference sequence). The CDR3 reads CASRPTGEGLKEAFF. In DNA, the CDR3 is TGTGCCAGCAGGCCGACAGGGGAGGGGTTAAAAGAAGCTTTCTTT.

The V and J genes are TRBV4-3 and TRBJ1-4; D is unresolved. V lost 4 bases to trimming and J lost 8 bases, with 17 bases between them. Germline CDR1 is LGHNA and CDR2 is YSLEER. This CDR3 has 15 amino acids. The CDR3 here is CASSPPGANGEKLFF. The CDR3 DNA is TGCGCCAGCAGCCCTCCTGGAGCTAACGGGGAAAAACTGTTTTTT.

As DNA, the CDR3 is TGTGCCTGGGAGACAGGAAGAACCGTCGGTCGCTACACCTTC. This gives the protein CAWETGRTVGRYTF. V gene TRBV30 combines with J gene TRBJ1-2; tentatively, D is TRBD1 (6 bases). Germline values: CDR1 GTSNPN, CDR2 SVGIG (reference sequence). CDR3 length: 14 amino acids. V lost 5 bases and J 9 bases, leaving 22 bases between the germline ends.

DNA for the CDR3: TGTGCTTCGGCAGGGGCTCCGAATCAGCCCCAGCATTTT. It translates to CASAGAPNQPQHF. This chain joins TRBV3-1 (or the pseudogene TRBV3-2) and TRBJ1-5; a possible D gene is TRBD1 (6 bases). Germline V gene lookup returns CDR1 LGHDT and CDR2 YNNKEL (reference sequence). This CDR3 is built from 13 residues.

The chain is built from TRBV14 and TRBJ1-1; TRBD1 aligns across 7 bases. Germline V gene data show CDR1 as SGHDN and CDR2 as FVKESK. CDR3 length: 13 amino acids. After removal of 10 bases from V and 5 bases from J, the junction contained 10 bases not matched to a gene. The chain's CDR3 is CAIRQGYFTEAFF. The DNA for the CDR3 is TGTGCCATTAGACAGGGATACTTTACTGAAGCTTTCTTT.

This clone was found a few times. The CDR3 coding sequence is TGTGCCAGCAGGCAGGGGGCGAATTCAGATACGCAGTATTTT. Encoded protein: CASRQGANSDTQYF. V is TRBV11-2 and J is TRBJ2-3; TRBD1 matches at 8 bases. Trimming at V came to 6 bases and at J to 4 bases, leaving 6 bases not matched to a gene. The germline V gene has CDR1 SGHAT and CDR2 FQNNGV. CDR3 length: 14 amino acids.

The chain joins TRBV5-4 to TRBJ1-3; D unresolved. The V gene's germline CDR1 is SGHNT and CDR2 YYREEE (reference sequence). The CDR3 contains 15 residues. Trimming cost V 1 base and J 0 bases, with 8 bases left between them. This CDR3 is CASSLRGTSGNTIYF. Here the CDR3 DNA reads TGTGCCAGCAGCTTGCGAGGTACCTCTGGAAACACCATATATTTT.

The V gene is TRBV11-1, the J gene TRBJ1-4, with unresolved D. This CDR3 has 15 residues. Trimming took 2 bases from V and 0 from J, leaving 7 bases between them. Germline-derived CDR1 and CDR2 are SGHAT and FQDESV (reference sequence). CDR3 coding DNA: TGTGCCAGCAGCTTACGGTATTCAACTAATGAAAAACTGTTTTTT. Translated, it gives CASSLRYSTNEKLFF.

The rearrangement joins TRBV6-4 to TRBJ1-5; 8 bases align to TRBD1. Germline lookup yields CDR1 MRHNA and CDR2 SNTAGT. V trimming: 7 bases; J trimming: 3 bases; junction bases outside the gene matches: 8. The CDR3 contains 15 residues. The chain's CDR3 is CASNVGTGLNQPQHF. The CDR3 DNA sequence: TGTGCCAGCAACGTAGGGACAGGCCTCAATCAGCCCCAGCATTTT.

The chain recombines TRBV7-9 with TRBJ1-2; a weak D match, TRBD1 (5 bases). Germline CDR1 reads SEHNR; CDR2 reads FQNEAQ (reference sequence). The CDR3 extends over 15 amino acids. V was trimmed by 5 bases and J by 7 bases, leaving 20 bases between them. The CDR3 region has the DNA TGTGCCAGCAGCCAGTCCTCTCCTTCAGGGTCTGGCTACACCTTC. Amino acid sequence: CASSQSSPSGSGYTF. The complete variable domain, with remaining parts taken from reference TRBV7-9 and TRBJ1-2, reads DTGVSQNPRHKITKRGQNVTFRCDPISEHNRLYWYRQTLGQGPEFLTYFQNEAQLEKSRLLSDRFSAERPKGSFSTLEIQRTEQGDSAMYLCASSQSSPSGSGYTFGSGTRLTVV.

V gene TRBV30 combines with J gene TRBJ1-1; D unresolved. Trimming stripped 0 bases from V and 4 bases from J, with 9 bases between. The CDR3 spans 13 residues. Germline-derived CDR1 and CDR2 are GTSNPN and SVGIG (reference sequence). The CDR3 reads CAWSVQDITEAFF. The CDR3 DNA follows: TGTGCCTGGAGTGTACAAGATATCACTGAAGCTTTCTTT.